This T cell receptor (beta chain) derives from a study of blood T cell repertoires in COVID-19. Looking at the study overall: The cDNA or gDNA used as material had been derived from T cells, B-cell-depleted T cells, or PBMCs.

In the original analysis: From reference gene primer amplification, estimates of nucleated cell counts were derived. Measured with immunoSEQ multiplex PCR; TCRdb has only the in-frame clones, and not every one. The DNA was the basis for D and trimming; V, J and clone size are from that table. This sample has nearly 350,000 clones, with almost 90% found just once. The V gene lost 8 bases and the J gene lost 0 bases, with 17 bases spanning the gap. CDR3 size: 15 residues. Germline assignment: CDR1 MGHDK and CDR2 SYGVNS. Sequenced sample: peripheral blood. The rearrangement uses TRBV25-1 and TRBJ2-7; tentative D call: TRBD2 (6 bases). The TCR was taken from a woman in her 70s with COVID-19, enrolled during active disease. The CDR3 sequence: CASGLGDSSSYEQYF. The CDR3 DNA reads TGTGCCAGCGGTCTTGGGGACTCAAGCTCCTACGAGCAGTACTTC.